This note documents a single T cell receptor (beta chain) sequence. This clonotype showed up just a few times. Which antigen it targets is not known. No much larger clone is present one base from it, and per-base qualities are unavailable. This record comes from a study of T cell repertoires in cytomegalovirus infection (dated by TCRdb to the late 2010s). With respect to the entire study: Recently identified HLA-C-restricted CMV epitopes, whose presentation resists viral immunomodulation, were targeted by peptide stimulations together with well-studied HLA-B-restricted epitopes. The HLA type of each donor mattered for the analysis, because public TCR beta signatures pointed to carriage of CMV infection along with the matching HLA type.

The treatment or condition tag for this specimen amounts to: in vitro stimulation with specific CMV peptide epitopes to enrich CMV-specific T cells. Data came from an Illumina HiSeq 1500. Through fastp at Q25 and MiXCR, TCRdb rebuilt clones from the public reads, retaining in-frame beta chains. CDR3 protein sequences are deduplicated, and each keeps its most common genes and DNA. In this sample the table shows around 800,000 distinct CDR3 sequences, about 31% of which occur a single time. Around an eighth of the sample belongs to the ten largest clones. Including the terminal cysteine and phenylalanine, the CDR3 comprises 15 residues. Left in the record is the CDR3 DNA by itself, 45 bases read in frame from the first base. Reading the germline V gene gives CDR1 SGHTA and CDR2 FQGNSA. V and J lose 0 bases and 2 bases, and a span of 9 bases separates them. General findings and caveats noted by the study authors: The ex vivo response was dominated by HLA-C-restricted CMV-specific TCR beta clonotypes, and the single most frequent clonotype in two of eight donors was supplied by these HLA-C-restricted clonotypes. In both this cohort and an independent cohort of 350 to 400 donors, the cumulative frequency of public TCR beta family members distinguished carriers of CMV infection plus the relevant HLA type.

Recombination linked TRBV7-2 to TRBJ2-3; confidence is insufficient to name the D gene. The source of this sequence is a human donor in good health (CMV status not recorded). Some clones in this sample may be carry-over from other donors' samples. This specimen consisted of cultured CD8+ T cells from PBMCs, obtained from culture after CMV antigen stimulation. The DNA sequence follows: TGTGCCAGCAGCTTAGCGGCCTTTTTCACAGATACGCAGTATTTT. Its translation is CASSLAAFFTDTQYF.